These 32 T cell receptor beta chains were sequenced from one sample in a study of T cells after yellow fever vaccination. MiXCR was run by TCRdb on the 5' RACE reads, yielding one entry per CDR3 protein. The data show about 320,000 distinct CDR3 sequences, with 12% seen just once and roughly 3.1% held by the top ten. The sequenced sample was CD4+ T cells sorted from PBMCs, obtained 15 days after the yellow fever booster vaccination. The origin of the receptors is a man aged 18 to 30 who received the YFV17D yellow fever vaccine.

This clonotype was counted between two and nine times. This chain connects TRBV25-1 to TRBJ1-2; weak D call: TRBD1 (5 bases). The CDR3 has 15 amino acids. Germline assignment: CDR1 MGHDK and CDR2 SYGVNS. Trimming removed 3 bases at V and 6 bases at J, with 17 bases between. This CDR3 reads CASSEYSGRDNGYTF. The CDR3 nucleotides are TGTGCCAGCAGTGAGTACTCGGGCAGGGATAATGGCTACACCTTC.

This chain links TRBV7-2 with TRBJ1-2; possibly TRBD1 for D (6 bases). This CDR3 is 15 amino acids long. CDR1 and CDR2 (germline): SGHTA, FQGNSA. V was cut by 7 bases and J by 5 bases, with 20 bases left in between. This chain's CDR3 is CASTLGGAQHYGYTF. DNA of the CDR3: TGTGCCAGCACCCTCGGGGGGGCCCAACATTATGGCTACACCTTC. The whole variable domain, remainder taken from reference TRBV7-2 and TRBJ1-2, is GAGVSQSPSNKVTEKGKDVELRCDPISGHTALYWYRQSLGQGLEFLIYFQGNSAPDKSGLPSDRFSAERTGGSVSTLTIQRTQQEDSAVYLCASTLGGAQHYGYTFGSGTRLTVV.

The rearrangement joins TRBV3-1 to TRBJ1-5; no firm D call. V dropped 3 bases and J dropped 3 bases, with 9 bases sitting between them. CDR3 length equals 14 residues. Looked up from germline, CDR1 is LGHDT and CDR2 is YNNKEL (reference sequence). CDR3 in DNA: TGTGCCAGCAGCCAGGGCCTTTACAATCAGCCCCAGCATTTT. Encoded protein: CASSQGLYNQPQHF.

This chain joins TRBV6-2 or TRBV6-3 and TRBJ2-7, with TRBD1 matching over 8 bases. The V and J ends lost 4 bases and 9 bases, in that order; junction bases with no gene match: 14. The CDR3 has 15 amino acids. Germline V lookup: CDR1 MNHEY, CDR2 SVGEGT. CDR3 bases: TGTGCCAGCAGTTCTCCTCGGGACAGGCCGCGAGGGCAGTACGTC. Its protein is CASSSPRDRPRGQYV.

The V gene is TRBV27, the J gene TRBJ1-1; D is unclear. Trimming left V 3 bases short and J 0 bases short, with 5 bases between. CDR1 is MNHEY and CDR2 is SMNVEV in the germline V gene (reference sequence). The CDR3 has 13 amino acids. The CDR3 region is CASSFIVNTEAFF. The CDR3, as DNA: TGTGCCAGCAGTTTTATAGTGAACACTGAAGCTTTCTTT.

This clonotype has ten or more counts. J is TRBJ2-3 and V is TRBV5-1; perhaps TRBD1 as D (5 bases). Germline V gene data show CDR1 as SGHRS and CDR2 as YFSETQ. The CDR3 is made up of 16 amino acids. V lost 4 bases, J lost 3 bases, and 18 bases lay in between. Written as DNA, the CDR3 is TGCGCCAGCAGCCCCCGGCCCGACAAGGGGACAGATACGCAGTATTTT. Translated: CASSPRPDKGTDTQYF.

The gene calls are TRBV12-3 or TRBV12-4 and TRBJ2-2; either TRBD1 or TRBD2 may fit D (6 bases each). There are 14 residues in the CDR3. V lost 6 bases and J lost 5, with 13 bases in between. The CDR3 DNA reads as TGTGCCAGCAGGGGGGGCGCGGGGACCGGGGAGCTGTTTTTT. Protein sequence: CASRGGAGTGELFF.

The rearrangement links TRBV7-2 to TRBJ2-4; 8 bases agree with TRBD2. The CDR3 spans 15 residues. The J segment lost 7 bases and the V segment lost 1 base, leaving 6 bases of the junction unmatched. CDR1 is SGHTA, CDR2 FQGNSA, per germline. CDR3 nucleotide sequence: TGTGCCAGCAGCTTAGAGGCGGGGGGCTGGAACATTCAGTACTTC. Its translation is CASSLEAGGWNIQYF. Based on the CDR3 plus reference TRBV7-2 and TRBJ2-4, the full variable domain is GAGVSQSPSNKVTEKGKDVELRCDPISGHTALYWYRQSLGQGLEFLIYFQGNSAPDKSGLPSDRFSAERTGGSVSTLTIQRTQQEDSAVYLCASSLEAGGWNIQYFGAGTRLSVL.

The table lists this clonotype with a few counts. The chain couples TRBV6-1 to TRBJ1-6; weak D call: TRBD1 (5 bases). Germline V gene lookup returns CDR1 MNHNS and CDR2 SASEGT. V was shortened by 4 bases and J by 13 bases, with 8 bases between the two germline ends. This CDR3 has 11 residues. CDR3 region: CASSVGAPLHF. The DNA of the CDR3 is TGTGCCAGCAGTGTCGGGGCCCCCCTCCACTTT.

This clonotype was recorded a few times. In nucleotides, the CDR3 is TGCGCCAGCAGCCAAGCTCAGGGGGCGGCTAATGAAAAACTGTTTTTT. It yields the protein CASSQAQGAANEKLFF. The chain couples TRBV4-3 to TRBJ1-4, with 8 bases aligning to TRBD1. The CDR3 totals 16 residues. The J segment lost 3 bases and the V segment lost 1 base, leaving 4 bases of the junction unmatched. Germline-derived CDR1 and CDR2 are LGHNA and YSLEER.

In its sample, this clonotype was seen a few times. The V and J genes are TRBV20-1 and TRBJ1-2, with D unclear. CDR1 and CDR2 from the germline V gene are DFQATT and SNEGSKA (reference sequence). Trimming removed 3 bases from V and 13 bases from J, with 18 bases in between. The CDR3 is 12 amino acids. The CDR3 DNA reads TGCAGTGCTAGTAAGGAGGACGAACCGGCCACCTTC. This gives the protein CSASKEDEPATF.

The chain's CDR3 is CASSPYGSGNQPQHF. The CDR3 DNA reads as TGTGCCAGCAGTCCTTATGGTTCTGGCAATCAGCCCCAGCATTTT. V gene TRBV6-2 or TRBV6-3 combines with J gene TRBJ1-5; D gene uncertain. CDR1 and CDR2 from the germline V gene are MNHEY and SVGEGT. Trimming took 5 bases from V and 2 from J, leaving 13 bases between them. The CDR3 runs 15 residues.

This clonotype was detected ten times or more. The chain recombines TRBV11-2 with TRBJ2-2, with D possibly matching TRBD2 (5 bases). The length of the CDR3 is 13 residues. Germline V gives CDR1 SGHAT, CDR2 FQNNGV. Trimming cost V 3 bases and J 5 bases, with 7 bases left between them. CDR3 protein: CASSFTGTGELFF. In DNA form, the CDR3 reads TGTGCCAGCAGCTTTACGGGGACCGGGGAGCTGTTTTTT.

There are many counts of this clonotype. The chain recombines TRBV25-1 with TRBJ1-1, with D uncertain. The CDR3 length is 10 residues. From germline, CDR1 is MGHDK and CDR2 SYGVNS. The V end was cut by 6 bases, the J end by 9 bases, with 8 bases between. In DNA, the CDR3 is TGTGCCAGCAGGGGCTTGAAAGCTTTCTTT. This sequence encodes CASRGLKAFF.

This clonotype occurred a few times. The chain is built from TRBV5-1 and TRBJ2-5, with 9 bases aligning to TRBD1. V lost 4 bases and J lost 2; bases outside the gene matches: 6. Germline-derived CDR1 and CDR2 are SGHRS and YFSETQ. CDR3 length: 15 residues. The CDR3 DNA is TGCGCCAGCAGCGGACAGGGGACAGGGCAAGAGACCCAGTACTTC. Translating it yields CASSGQGTGQETQYF.

This clonotype was found a few times. The rearrangement joins TRBV3-1 to TRBJ2-5; D is ambiguous. Germline V gene data show CDR1 as LGHDT and CDR2 as YNNKEL (reference sequence). CDR3 length: 13 amino acids. V was clipped by 5 bases and J by 4 bases, with 11 bases between them. This chain's CDR3 is CASSVQSGETQYF. The CDR3 DNA follows: TGTGCCAGCAGCGTTCAATCCGGAGAGACCCAGTACTTC.

This clonotype was observed a handful of times. The V and J genes are TRBV9 and TRBJ1-5, with unresolved D. Trimming took off 4 bases at V and 7 bases at J, with 15 bases between the two ends. CDR1 is SGDLS, CDR2 YYNGEE, per germline. The CDR3 contains 14 residues. The CDR3 is CASSFSGGPQPQHF. In nucleotides, the CDR3 is TGTGCCAGCAGCTTTTCAGGCGGCCCACAGCCCCAGCATTTT.

This rearrangement joins TRBV7-3 to TRBJ1-1; 8 bases fit TRBD1. The germline V gene encodes CDR1 SGHTA and CDR2 FQGTGA. The ends lost 2 bases at V and 3 bases at J; junction bases unmatched: 5. There are 15 residues in the CDR3. CDR3 bases: TGTGCCAGCAGCTTATCCGGACAGGGACACACTGAAGCTTTCTTT. Translation gives CASSLSGQGHTEAFF. Supplemented by reference TRBV7-3 and TRBJ1-1, the full variable domain reads GAGVSQTPSNKVTEKGKYVELRCDPISGHTALYWYRQSLGQGPEFLIYFQGTGAADDSGLPNDRFFAVRPEGSVSTLKIQRTERGDSAVYLCASSLSGQGHTEAFFGQGTRLTVV.

This rearrangement joins TRBV29-1 to TRBJ2-7; D may be TRBD1 (5 bases). Germline CDR1 reads SQVTM; CDR2 reads ANQGSEA. The V and J ends lost 5 bases and 2 bases respectively, with 13 bases between them. The CDR3 is 13 residues long. The CDR3, as DNA: TGCAGCGTTCGGGCAGGGTGGCCCTACGAGCAGTACTTC. As protein: CSVRAGWPYEQYF.

This chain uses TRBV6-2 or TRBV6-3 with TRBJ1-1; D gene ambiguous. V lost 6 bases and J lost 11, with 13 bases in between. CDR1 is MNHEY and CDR2 is SVGEGT in the germline V gene. The CDR3 runs to 11 residues. This chain's CDR3 is CASRAEGEAFF. The CDR3 DNA follows: TGTGCCAGCAGGGCTGAGGGTGAGGCTTTCTTT.

The CDR3 protein is CASSRGDRDRGLHLSGANVLTF. Here the CDR3 DNA reads TGTGCCAGCAGCCGGGGGGACCGGGACAGGGGTCTGCATTTGTCTGGGGCCAACGTCCTGACTTTC. The rearrangement links TRBV7-9 to TRBJ2-6; TRBD1 matches 10 bases. The V gene end was trimmed by 5 bases and the J gene end by 1 base; junction bases not matched to a gene: 20. CDR3 size: 22 residues. The germline V gene has CDR1 SEHNR and CDR2 FQNEAQ (reference sequence). The whole variable domain, filled in from reference TRBV7-9 and TRBJ2-6, reads DTGVSQNPRHKITKRGQNVTFRCDPISEHNRLYWYRQTLGQGPEFLTYFQNEAQLEKSRLLSDRFSAERPKGSFSTLEIQRTEQGDSAMYLCASSRGDRDRGLHLSGANVLTFGAGSRLTVL.

This clonotype was picked up many times. The V call is TRBV5-1, the J call TRBJ2-3; D is possibly TRBD1 or TRBD2 (6 bases each). This CDR3 contains 16 residues. Per the germline V gene, CDR1 is SGHRS and CDR2 is YFSETQ. V gave up 0 bases and J gave up 4 bases, with 15 bases separating them. The CDR3 reads CASSLAGARVSDTQYF. As DNA, the CDR3 is TGCGCCAGCAGCTTGGCGGGGGCGCGAGTTTCAGATACGCAGTATTTT.

The genes are TRBV5-1 and TRBJ2-1; TRBD2 might be the D (5 bases). CDR3 length equals 20 residues. The V and J ends lost 3 bases and 1 base respectively, with 26 bases between them. Germline CDR1 is SGHRS and CDR2 is YFSETQ. The CDR3 loop is CASSSKRPKEGLQSYNEQFF. The CDR3 coding sequence is TGCGCCAGCAGCTCGAAACGGCCCAAAGAGGGTTTACAATCCTACAATGAGCAGTTCTTC.

The chain couples TRBV3-1 to TRBJ1-2; D unresolved. Trimming cost V 1 base and J 0 bases, with 9 bases left between them. The CDR3 runs 15 residues. Looked up from germline, CDR1 is LGHDT and CDR2 is YNNKEL (reference sequence). Here the CDR3 reads CASSQGLTSNYGYTF. The CDR3 DNA sequence: TGTGCCAGCAGCCAAGGACTGACTTCTAACTATGGCTACACCTTC.

This clonotype was seen at least ten times. V usage is TRBV5-1 and J usage is TRBJ1-1, with a possible D match to TRBD1 (6 bases). V lost 5 bases, J lost 1 base, and 12 bases lay in between. The CDR3 sequence is 14 residues long. In germline, CDR1 is SGHRS, CDR2 YFSETQ. CDR3 loop: CASSSDSGNTEAFF. DNA for the CDR3: TGCGCCAGCAGTTCGGACAGCGGGAACACTGAAGCTTTCTTT.

This clonotype was recorded a few times. This chain uses TRBV15 with TRBJ2-7; TRBD1 agrees at 9 bases. The ends lost 3 bases at V and 4 bases at J; junction bases unmatched: 7. The CDR3 runs 15 residues. Germline V gene lookup returns CDR1 LNHNV and CDR2 YYDKDF (reference sequence). The DNA of the CDR3 is TGTGCCACCAGCAGGGACAGGGGCGGGTTTTACGAGCAGTACGTC. Translated: CATSRDRGGFYEQYV.

The chain joins TRBV7-3 to TRBJ1-1; D unclear. The CDR3 length is 12 residues. Germline-derived CDR1 and CDR2 are SGHTA and FQGTGA. V lost 8 bases and J 11 bases, leaving 18 bases between the germline ends. The chain's CDR3 is CASSPDGVSAFF. For the CDR3, the DNA is TGTGCCAGCTCTCCGGACGGGGTGTCGGCTTTCTTT.

There are many counts of this clonotype. V and J are TRBV9 and TRBJ1-2, with D unresolved. This CDR3 region has 14 residues. Germline V gene data show CDR1 as SGDLS and CDR2 as YYNGEE. The V gene lost 3 bases and the J gene lost 4 bases, with 13 bases spanning the gap. CDR3 nucleotides: TGTGCCAGCAGCGCCGACCCGGCAGGCTATGGCTACACCTTC. As protein: CASSADPAGYGYTF.

This clonotype showed up just a few times. The chain combines TRBV20-1 with TRBJ1-5, with D perhaps TRBD1 (6 bases). Germline V gives CDR1 DFQATT, CDR2 SNEGSKA (reference sequence). Trimming removed 3 bases from V and 0 bases from J, with 12 bases in between. This CDR3 comprises 15 residues. CDR3 sequence: CSASPGGYSNQPQHF. For the CDR3, the DNA is TGCAGTGCTAGTCCGGGGGGCTATAGCAATCAGCCCCAGCATTTT.

This chain links TRBV5-1 with TRBJ2-5, with 7 bases aligning to TRBD2. The CDR3 extends over 15 amino acids. Unmatched junction bases numbered 8, after V lost 4 bases and J lost 2 bases. Germline assignment: CDR1 SGHRS and CDR2 YFSETQ. CDR3 protein: CASSPSGRGQETQYF. In DNA, the CDR3 is TGCGCCAGCAGCCCCTCAGGGCGGGGGCAAGAGACCCAGTACTTC.

The sample holds many counts of this clonotype. The V and J genes are TRBV5-1 and TRBJ2-3; 14 bases align to TRBD2. This CDR3 has 16 residues. With V trimmed by 3 bases and J by 6 bases, 6 bases remained unmatched. Looked up from germline, CDR1 is SGHRS and CDR2 is YFSETQ. CDR3 in amino acids: CASSSGLAGGGDTQYF. Here the CDR3 DNA reads TGCGCCAGCAGCTCAGGACTAGCGGGGGGCGGCGATACGCAGTATTTT. Variable domain in full (rest from reference TRBV5-1 and TRBJ2-3): KAGVTQTPRYLIKTRGQQVTLSCSPISGHRSVSWYQQTPGQGLQFLFEYFSETQRNKGNFPGRFSGRQFSNSRSEMNVSTLELGDSALYLCASSSGLAGGGDTQYFGPGTRLTVL.

This clonotype was seen only a few times. The J gene is TRBJ2-2, the V gene TRBV5-1, with D perhaps matching TRBD1 (5 bases). This CDR3 region has 15 residues. Deletions cut 0 bases from V and 4 bases from J, with 10 bases between. Per the germline V gene, CDR1 is SGHRS and CDR2 is YFSETQ. CDR3 region: CASSLGQFITGELFF. The CDR3 DNA reads as TGCGCCAGCAGCTTGGGACAGTTTATCACCGGGGAGCTGTTTTTT.